Each of the 20 T cell receptor beta chains below was sequenced from the same sample in a study of blood T cell repertoires in COVID-19 (dated by TCRdb to 2019 to 2021). Libraries were built with the immunoSEQ multiplex PCR assay. Held by TCRdb, this immuneACCESS table contains in-frame sequences only and omits some clones. Under half of the omission traces to an unresolved V gene where checked; the cause of the rest is unknown. Within this sample are approximately 97,000 clones, with 84% of them counted one time only. The ten largest account for around 4.3% of the sample. Sequenced: peripheral blood. These receptors originate from a human donor in a cohort sampled during active COVID-19.

The V gene is TRBV11-3, the J gene TRBJ2-7, with TRBD1 matching 9 bases. Germline CDR1 SGHNT, CDR2 YENEEA. After removal of 5 bases from V and 3 bases from J, the junction contained 5 bases not matched to a gene. CDR3 length equals 14 residues. The CDR3 sequence: CASSLRQGDYEQYF. CDR3 coding DNA: TGTGCCAGCAGCCTGAGACAGGGGGACTACGAGCAGTACTTC.

This clone was seen only a few times. The CDR3: CASSPSRGGSYEQYF. In DNA, the CDR3 is TGTGCCAGCAGCCCCTCCCGGGGGGGGTCCTACGAGCAGTACTTC. The gene calls are TRBV7-8 and TRBJ2-7, with 8 bases lining up with TRBD2. The germline V gene has CDR1 SGHVS and CDR2 FQNEAQ. The CDR3 runs to 15 residues. Trimming cost V 5 bases and J 1 base; bases outside gene matches: 7.

The rearrangement links TRBV3-1 (or the pseudogene TRBV3-2) to TRBJ2-4; D is unclear. Trimming stripped 0 bases from V and 7 bases from J, with 13 bases between. The germline V gene has CDR1 LGHDT and CDR2 YNNKEL (reference sequence). The CDR3 has 15 residues. The CDR3 coding sequence is TGTGCCAGCAGCCAAGAATTTTTCGCCGGGAACATTCAGTACTTC. It yields the protein CASSQEFFAGNIQYF.

J is TRBJ1-3 and V is TRBV3-1 (or the pseudogene TRBV3-2); D is possibly TRBD1 (5 bases). Between the trimmed V and J ends, which lost 4 bases and 2 bases, there was a span of 9 bases. Germline V gene sequence: CDR1 LGHDT, CDR2 YNNKEL (reference sequence). This CDR3 has 14 amino acids. This chain's CDR3 is CASSPQVAGNTIYF. The CDR3 DNA reads TGTGCCAGCAGCCCACAGGTCGCTGGAAACACCATATATTTT.

This clone was detected a few times. The V call is TRBV6-2 or TRBV6-3, the J call TRBJ1-3, with D unclear. V lost 7 bases, J lost 0 bases, and 10 bases lay in between. This CDR3 has 14 residues. Germline lookup yields CDR1 MNHEY and CDR2 SVGEGT. CDR3 DNA sequence: TGTGCCAGCAACCCACAGATCTCTGGAAACACCATATATTTT. Translating gives CASNPQISGNTIYF.

The chain combines TRBV5-8 with TRBJ1-1; 7 bases align to TRBD1. The V gene's germline CDR1 is SGHTS and CDR2 YDEGEE. The CDR3 runs to 10 residues. J lost 8 bases, V lost 7 bases, and 2 bases had no gene match. For the CDR3, the DNA is TGTGCCAGCCGGGGACAGGAAGCTTTCTTT. This sequence encodes CASRGQEAFF.

V gene TRBV6-5 combines with J gene TRBJ1-5; 7 bases are a match to TRBD1. V trimming: 6 bases; J trimming: 7 bases; junction bases outside the gene matches: 9. Looked up from germline, CDR1 is MNHEY and CDR2 is SVGAGI. This CDR3 region has 14 residues. CDR3: CASRVTGMGQPQHF. The CDR3 bases are TGTGCCAGCAGAGTGACAGGGATGGGGCAGCCCCAGCATTTT.

The chain combines TRBV30 with TRBJ2-4; D is perhaps TRBD1 (6 bases). Germline V gene lookup returns CDR1 GTSNPN and CDR2 SVGIG (reference sequence). Between the trimmed V and J ends, which lost 2 bases and 0 bases, there was a span of 14 bases. This CDR3 has 16 residues. DNA of the CDR3: TGTGCCTGGAGTCCGAGGACAGTACTAGCCAAAAACATTCAGTACTTC. Translating gives CAWSPRTVLAKNIQYF. Drawing the rest from reference TRBV30 and TRBJ2-4, the complete variable domain is SQTIHQWPATLVQPVGSPLSLECTVEGTSNPNLYWYRQAAGRGLQLLFYSVGIGQISSEVPQNLSASRPQDRQFILSSKKLLLSDSGFYLCAWSPRTVLAKNIQYFGAGTRLSVL.

The genes are TRBV7-9 and TRBJ1-2; TRBD1 aligns across 7 bases. The V gene's germline CDR1 is SEHNR and CDR2 FQNEAQ (reference sequence). The J segment lost 4 bases and the V segment lost 5 bases, leaving 7 bases of the junction unmatched. This CDR3 has 14 amino acids. The CDR3 nucleotides read TGTGCCAGCAGCCCCCCAGGGGGGTCCTATGGCTACACCTTC. Protein product: CASSPPGGSYGYTF.

The chain is built from TRBV7-9 and TRBJ2-3; TRBD1 matches at 9 bases. The CDR3 is 15 residues long. V shed 4 bases and J 2 bases; nucleotides not matched to a gene: 4. In germline, CDR1 is SEHNR, CDR2 FQNEAQ (reference sequence). CDR3 sequence: CASSSGQGHTDTQYF. For the CDR3, the DNA is TGTGCCAGCAGCTCCGGACAGGGGCACACAGATACGCAGTATTTT.

V usage is TRBV9 and J usage is TRBJ2-7; possible D gene TRBD1, 5 bases. V was trimmed by 0 bases and J by 1 base, leaving 11 bases between them. This CDR3 is built from 15 residues. Germline V gene lookup returns CDR1 SGDLS and CDR2 YYNGEE. The CDR3 region has the DNA TGTGCCAGCAGCGTAGTTACGACAGAGTCCTACGAGCAGTACTTC. This encodes CASSVVTTESYEQYF.

This chain joins TRBV6-1 and TRBJ1-2; no firm D call. Trimming stripped 1 base from V and 5 bases from J, with 5 bases between. The CDR3 sequence is 12 residues long. Per germline, CDR1 MNHNS and CDR2 SASEGT. CDR3 sequence reads: CASSEGTYGYTF. The CDR3 DNA reads as TGTGCCAGCAGTGAAGGAACTTATGGCTACACCTTC.

A few counts support this clone. The V and J genes are TRBV11-2 and TRBJ1-2, with TRBD1 identical over 8 bases. Losses at the gene ends were 4 bases for V and 5 bases for J; bases not matched to a gene: 12. The germline CDR1 and CDR2 sequences are SGHAT and FQNNGV. This CDR3 spans 16 amino acids. The CDR3 sequence is CASSSRQGPLGYGYTF. The CDR3 DNA is TGTGCCAGCAGCTCACGACAGGGGCCCCTCGGATATGGCTACACCTTC.

This chain links TRBV11-2 with TRBJ1-2; D might be TRBD1 (5 bases). V lost 3 bases and J lost 8, with 7 bases in between. The CDR3 has 11 amino acids. Germline V gives CDR1 SGHAT, CDR2 FQNNGV. The CDR3, as DNA: TGTGCCAGCAGCTTTAGGGGCGGCTACACCTTC. Its protein is CASSFRGGYTF.

This clone was picked up a small number of times. The chain joins TRBV6-5 to TRBJ1-5; perhaps TRBD1 as D (5 bases). V lost 5 bases to trimming and J lost 6 bases, with 17 bases between them. The germline gives CDR1 MNHEY, CDR2 SVGAGI. The length of the CDR3 is 15 residues. As DNA, the CDR3 is TGTGCCAGCAGTCCGCATCGGACATCCAGTCAGCCCCAGCATTTT. Amino acids: CASSPHRTSSQPQHF.

The gene calls are TRBV9 and TRBJ2-3; the D is unclear. Trimming stripped 1 base from V and 0 bases from J, with 3 bases between. Germline V gives CDR1 SGDLS, CDR2 YYNGEE. The CDR3 contains 13 residues. The CDR3 region is CASSVTSTDTQYF. In DNA form, the CDR3 reads TGTGCCAGCAGCGTAACTAGCACAGATACGCAGTATTTT. Full variable domain (remainder filled in from reference TRBV9 and TRBJ2-3): DSGVTQTPKHLITATGQRVTLRCSPRSGDLSVYWYQQSLDQGLQFLIQYYNGEERAKGNILERFSAQQFPDLHSELNLSSLELGDSALYFCASSVTSTDTQYFGPGTRLTVL.

The chain joins TRBV2 to TRBJ2-7, with 13 positions matching TRBD2. In germline, CDR1 is SNHLY, CDR2 FYNNEI. The CDR3 is made up of 15 amino acids. After removal of 6 bases from V and 3 bases from J, the junction contained 5 bases not matched to a gene. The CDR3 bases are TGTGCCAGCAGACGCACTAGCGGGGGGGACTACGAGCAGTACTTC. Translation: CASRRTSGGDYEQYF.

The genes are TRBV18 and TRBJ1-1; D gene unclear. The CDR3 has 13 residues. Between the trimmed V and J ends, which lost 6 bases and 3 bases, there was a span of 11 bases. Germline V CDR1 and CDR2: KGHSH, LQKENI. CDR3 region: CASSLVTDTEAFF. CDR3 DNA sequence: TGTGCCAGCTCCCTCGTCACTGACACTGAAGCTTTCTTT.

The chain links TRBV14 to TRBJ2-3, with 8 bases identical to TRBD2. Germline-derived CDR1 and CDR2 are SGHDN and FVKESK. The CDR3 length is 16 residues. V shed 1 base and J 0 bases; nucleotides not matched to a gene: 3. The chain's CDR3 is CASSQGLALSTDTQYF. In nucleotides, the CDR3 is TGTGCCAGCAGCCAAGGACTAGCGCTAAGCACAGATACGCAGTATTTT.

The chain is built from TRBV5-8 and TRBJ2-1, with D possibly TRBD1 on 8 matching bases. V shed 2 bases and J shed 4 bases, with 16 bases lying between them. CDR3 length: 16 amino acids. CDR1 is SGHTS and CDR2 is YDEGEE in the germline V gene. The DNA for the CDR3 is TGTGCCAGCAGCTTCGACAGGGGAGGGCTATACAATGAGCAGTTCTTC. Its protein product is CASSFDRGGLYNEQFF.